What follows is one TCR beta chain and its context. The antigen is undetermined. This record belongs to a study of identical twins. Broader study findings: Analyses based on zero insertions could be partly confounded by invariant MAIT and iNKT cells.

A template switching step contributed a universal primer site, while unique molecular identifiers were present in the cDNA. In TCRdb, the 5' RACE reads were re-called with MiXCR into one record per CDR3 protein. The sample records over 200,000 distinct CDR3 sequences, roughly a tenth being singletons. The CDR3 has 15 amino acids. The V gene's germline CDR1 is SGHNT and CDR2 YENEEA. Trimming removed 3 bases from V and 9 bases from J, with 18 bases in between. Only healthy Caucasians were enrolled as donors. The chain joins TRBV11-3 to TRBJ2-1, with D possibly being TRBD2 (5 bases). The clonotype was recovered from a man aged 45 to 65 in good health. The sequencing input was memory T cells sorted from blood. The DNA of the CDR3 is TGTGCCAGCAGCTTCAACCTACTAGAAGGCGGTGAGCAGTTCTTC. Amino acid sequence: CASSFNLLEGGEQFF.